These 17 T cell receptor beta chains originate from one sample sequenced in a study of CD8+CD57+ T cells in acquired aplastic anemia. Using genomic DNA as the template, TCR beta VDJ and CDR3 profiling was carried out. TCRdb re-called the reads with MiXCR, one entry per CDR3 protein. The sample has roughly 160,000 distinct CDR3 sequences, roughly 43% seen once. By flow cytometry, patients selected for sequencing had shown an expansion of CD8+CD57+ cells. Sequencing input: sorted CD4+, CD8+, or CD8+CD57+ T cells (not recorded which) from PBMCs. The receptors here all came from a human donor with aplastic anemia.

The CDR3 region has the DNA TGCAGTGTCAGGGGCCAGACGACAGATACGCAGTTCTTC. This codes for CSVRGQTTDTQFF. The chain is built from TRBV20-1 and TRBJ2-1; perhaps TRBD1 as D (6 bases). Trimming cost V 7 bases and J 12 bases, with 22 bases left between them. Germline V gene data show CDR1 as DFQATT and CDR2 as SNEGSKA (reference sequence). This CDR3 contains 13 residues.

This clonotype was recorded at least ten times. V usage is TRBV5-1 and J usage is TRBJ1-2; no firm D call. V lost 0 bases and J 2 bases, leaving 8 bases between the germline ends. Germline CDR1 reads SGHRS; CDR2 reads YFSETQ. The CDR3 extends over 14 amino acids. In DNA form, the CDR3 reads TGCGCCAGCAGCTTGGAAGGGCGGAACTATGGCTACACCTTC. Amino acids: CASSLEGRNYGYTF.

The table lists this clonotype with many counts. The rearrangement joins TRBV9 to TRBJ1-1; D is perhaps TRBD1 (6 bases). V lost 4 bases to trimming and J lost 4 bases, with 20 bases between them. Per the germline V gene, CDR1 is SGDLS and CDR2 is YYNGEE. The CDR3 extends over 16 amino acids. The CDR3 coding sequence is TGTGCCAGCAGCACAACTCCGGGGGGGCAGGTCACTGAAGCTTTCTTT. Protein sequence: CASSTTPGGQVTEAFF.

This clonotype was counted ten times or more. V usage is TRBV24-1 and J usage is TRBJ2-1; the D gene is possibly TRBD2 (6 bases). V lost 3 bases, J lost 5 bases, and 13 bases lay in between. The CDR3 is made up of 15 amino acids. Germline values: CDR1 KGHDR, CDR2 SFDVKD. The DNA of the CDR3 is TGTGCCACCAGTGATCCGGGACTTACCCACAATGAGCAGTTCTTC. The encoded protein is CATSDPGLTHNEQFF.

J is TRBJ2-5 and V is TRBV20-1; 10 positions agree with TRBD1. The CDR3 length is 19 residues. Per germline, CDR1 DFQATT and CDR2 SNEGSKA (reference sequence). With 6 bases clipped from V and 0 bases from J, the junction kept 19 bases outside the gene matches. Written as DNA, the CDR3 is TGCAGTGCCAGCAGCCCCAGGGACAGGGGTTTCCTTTACCAAGAGACCCAGTACTTC. Amino acid sequence: CSASSPRDRGFLYQETQYF.

V is TRBV24-1 and J is TRBJ2-5; D gene unclear. Germline assignment: CDR1 KGHDR and CDR2 SFDVKD. Trimming removed 0 bases at V and 1 base at J, with 8 bases between. CDR3 length equals 15 residues. The CDR3 sequence is CATSDLDGSQETQYF. The CDR3 DNA sequence: TGTGCCACCAGTGATTTGGATGGGTCCCAAGAGACCCAGTACTTC.

Points on this clonotype: The junction departs from the called germline gene at one end, perhaps through a read error. This rearrangement joins TRBV5-5 to TRBJ2-7, with 10 nucleotides matching TRBD1. Germline CDR1 reads SGHKS; CDR2 reads YYEKEE (reference sequence). This CDR3 is built from 15 residues. CDR3 protein: CAGSLPGQGSYEQYF. CDR3 DNA: TGTGCCGGCAGCTTACCGGGACAGGGGTCCTACGAGCAGTACTTC.

This clonotype has ten or more counts. This chain connects TRBV3-1 to TRBJ2-1, with TRBD2 identical over 9 bases. Germline lookup yields CDR1 LGHDT and CDR2 YNNKEL (reference sequence). The CDR3 is made up of 13 amino acids. V gave up 6 bases and J gave up 6 bases; unmatched junction bases: 3. CDR3: CASSQLAGNEQFF. The CDR3 nucleotides are TGTGCCAGCAGTCAACTAGCGGGCAATGAGCAGTTCTTC.

This clonotype came up many times. The V call is TRBV19, the J call TRBJ2-7, with TRBD2 identical over 12 bases. In germline, CDR1 is LNHDA, CDR2 SQIVND (reference sequence). The CDR3 covers 13 residues. J gave up 6 bases and V 4 bases, and 1 base lay outside the gene matches. The CDR3 here is CASSTSGRGEQYF. As DNA, the CDR3 is TGTGCCAGTAGTACTAGCGGGAGGGGCGAGCAGTACTTC. The variable domain in full, with the rest retrieved from reference TRBV19 and TRBJ2-7, is DGGITQSPKYLFRKEGQNVTLSCEQNLNHDAMYWYRQDPGQGLRLIYYSQIVNDFQKGDIAEGYSVSREKKESFPLTVTSAQKNPTAFYLCASSTSGRGEQYFGPGTRLTVT.

This clonotype was seen once. The rearrangement links TRBV2 to TRBJ1-4, with D possibly matching TRBD1 (5 bases). V was cut by 1 base and J by 7 bases, with 7 bases left in between. The CDR3 runs to 13 residues. Germline V gives CDR1 SNHLY, CDR2 FYNNEI. The CDR3 sequence is CASSEGGGEKLFF. For the CDR3, the DNA is TGTGCCAGCAGTGAAGGGGGCGGTGAAAAACTGTTTTTT.

This clonotype was recorded at least ten times. The chain combines TRBV2 with TRBJ2-7; D is ambiguous. The CDR3 consists of 11 residues. The germline V and J ends were trimmed by 6 bases and 4 bases, with 7 bases remaining between them. From germline, CDR1 is SNHLY and CDR2 FYNNEI. CDR3 DNA sequence: TGTGCCAGCAGCCAAACTTACGAGCAGTACTTC. The encoded protein is CASSQTYEQYF.

The chain links TRBV12-3 or TRBV12-4 to TRBJ2-7; D remains unclear. V was clipped by 6 bases and J by 0 bases, with 12 bases between them. There are 14 residues in the CDR3. CDR3: CASSSGPSSYEQYF. The DNA of the CDR3 is TGTGCCAGCAGCTCGGGTCCGAGCTCCTACGAGCAGTACTTC.

As to this clonotype: An end of the junction does not agree with germline; a read error may underlie this. J is TRBJ2-5 and V is TRBV5-3; 10 bases are a match to TRBD1. TRBV5-3 is flagged as an ORF with uncertain function. The CDR3 spans 14 residues. For the CDR3, the DNA is TGTGCCAGCAGCTTGGACAGGGGGGCGGAGACCCAGTACTTC. Protein sequence: CASSLDRGAETQYF.

At least ten counts were recorded for this clonotype. The CDR3 nucleotides read TGTGCCAGTGACAGGGGTCGGGATCGGCCCCAGCATTTT. Translated: CASDRGRDRPQHF. V and J are TRBV19 and TRBJ1-5; 8 bases are shared with TRBD1. The CDR3 covers 13 residues. Trimming at V came to 8 bases and at J to 9 bases, leaving 9 bases not matched to a gene. The V gene's germline CDR1 is LNHDA and CDR2 SQIVND (reference sequence).

The chain has TRBV18 and TRBJ1-1; possible D gene TRBD1, 5 bases. Germline V lookup: CDR1 KGHSH, CDR2 LQKENI. Trimming stripped 2 bases from V and 1 base from J, with 5 bases between. The CDR3 runs 13 residues. CDR3 residues: CASSPGGNTEAFF. The CDR3 bases are TGTGCCAGCTCACCAGGGGGGAACACTGAAGCTTTCTTT.

The V call is TRBV7-9, the J call TRBJ1-5; D unresolved. The CDR3 sequence is 12 residues long. Trimming took 6 bases from V and 5 from J, leaving 8 bases between them. The germline gives CDR1 SEHNR, CDR2 FQNEAQ (reference sequence). The CDR3 sequence is CASRGVDQPQHF. The DNA of the CDR3 is TGTGCCAGCAGAGGAGTAGATCAGCCCCAGCATTTT.

J is TRBJ2-5 and V is TRBV19, with 11 bases that match TRBD2. The V gene's germline CDR1 is LNHDA and CDR2 SQIVND (reference sequence). The ends lost 3 bases at V and 0 bases at J; junction bases unmatched: 0. The CDR3 has 15 amino acids. CDR3 in DNA: TGTGCCAGTAGTATGACTAGCGGGAACCAAGAGACCCAGTACTTC. Translating it yields CASSMTSGNQETQYF.